Detailed here is one TCR beta chain. This clone was picked up a small number of times. Its antigen is currently not known. No base qualities exist here, and no much larger clone lies one base off it. These data originate in a study of coeliac disease (dated by TCRdb to 2022 to 2024). A note on the overall study: Each coeliac patient was placed into one of three groups: newly diagnosed active disease, refractory coeliac disease type I, or disease controlled by a gluten-free diet. High-resolution HLA typing was unavailable, so biased TRBV7-2 usage was queried as a proof of principle. Small intestinal lymphocyte fractions from coeliac and non-coeliac patients were analysed in the study using next-generation sequencing of rearranged TRB and TRG CDR3 regions. The study was aimed at characterising TR repertoires of small intestinal T cells in active, refractory type I and gluten-free-diet-treated coeliac disease. A total of some 30 patients were included in the full study, of whom about 22 had serologically confirmed coeliac disease and 8 were controls with non-small intestinal disorders. Samples from roughly 27 subjects were successfully TRB sequenced, and these included about two dozen paired samples of bulk unsorted intraepithelial and lamina propria cells. What the study reported, not specific to this receptor: Compared with controls, active coeliac intraepithelial and lamina propria samples had TRB and TRG repertoires of lower clonality, which suggests that diverse T cells were recruited. The separation of intraepithelial from lamina propria cells did not yield high-purity fractions, so cross-contamination between compartments was possible. The approach was considered by the authors to be unsuitable for unbiased detection of gliadin-specific T cells, as gliadin-specific T cells are scarce and rarely shared between patients. For the most part, TRB repertoires were private, with most amino acid sequences found in only one sample, and V-gene usage showed no significant difference across disease groups.

Aliquots of approximately 520,000 cells were frozen in DMSO/FBS in liquid nitrogen, and one aliquot per fraction was used for sequencing. All 30 or so patients in the study underwent endoscopy and small intestinal biopsy. Intraepithelial cells were released from biopsies by stirring for one hour at 37 degrees C in RPMI containing EGTA, MgCl2 and 1% FBS. Genomic DNA was extracted from frozen unsorted cell fractions using the Qiagen DNeasy blood extraction kit. Trimming removed 3 bases from V and 3 bases from J, leaving 12 bases between the germline ends. The CDR3 starts with the cysteine, ends with the phenylalanine, and has 15 residues. CDR3 DNA is the only sequence kept; it has 45 bases, read in frame from the first base. As encoded in the germline V gene, CDR1 is MDHEN while CDR2 is SYDVKM. Preparation of the library involved the immunoSEQ multiplex PCR assay. Using reverse primers that targeted J gene segments together with forward primers that targeted V gene segments, the TR loci were amplified in a multiplexed PCR. The Illumina HiSeq System was used to sequence the amplified CDR3 regions. In the paper's pipeline: To strip out PCR and sequencing errors and collapse the data into unique sequences, a nearest-neighbour algorithm merged closely related reads. Two measures summarised the repertoires: clonality, and T cell density, defined as TR molecules per amount of genomic DNA input. Public TRs were defined as CDR3 amino acid sequences in at least 80% of unsorted samples, then tested for differential abundance between coeliac and control samples. Differences in clonality and density between disease groups were tested by Kruskal-Wallis tests, followed by Dunn post-tests. TCRdb took this table from immuneACCESS and kept in-frame rearrangements with V and J called. Such tables lack part of the clones; where checked against another copy, unresolved V genes explain under half of the gap, and the rest is unexplained. V, J and clone size reflect that table, while D and trimming were determined from the DNA. In this sample the table shows about 5,400 clones, roughly 49% of which occur a single time. Together, the top ten hold approximately 6.5% of the sample.

This sequence originates from a woman under 40 with active celiac disease. Material: intraepithelial lymphocytes from the gut. Explained via the paper, the cell subset or site label denotes: intraepithelial cell (IEC) fraction of small intestinal biopsy. Rearrangement joined TRBV28 to TRBJ1-5; confidence is insufficient to name the D gene. The DNA reads as follows: TGTGCCAGCAGTTTCATCGCGGGTTTCAATCAGCCCCAGCATTTT. Protein translation: CASSFIAGFNQPQHF.